The rows below give T cell receptor beta chains drawn from one sample of a study of blood T cell repertoires in COVID-19. Sequencing was performed with immunoSEQ multiplex PCR; in TCRdb, only in-frame clones are kept and a portion is missing. This table has over 35,000 clones, about 90% appearing once. What was sequenced was peripheral blood. These receptors all stem from a man over 45 with active COVID-19. The CDR3 runs from the conserved cysteine through the conserved F or W. A D gene is named only where the DNA matches it firmly. Size values are once, few and many counts, or a class for expanded clones, and some rows have none.

D gene,J gene,clone size,V gene,CDR3 protein,CDR3 DNA
NA,TRBJ2-5,once,TRBV3-1/TRBV3-2,CASSQSSRGPQETQYF,TGTGCCAGCAGCCAATCTAGCCGGGGTCCGCAAGAGACCCAGTACTTC
TRBD2,TRBJ2-1,NA,TRBV14,CASSQYSGRARNEQFF,TGTGCCAGCAGCCAATATAGCGGGAGGGCCAGGAATGAGCAGTTCTTC
NA,TRBJ2-1,NA,TRBV10-2,CASTGGPGSYNEQFF,TGCGCCAGCACCGGGGGGCCTGGCTCCTACAATGAGCAGTTCTTC
NA,TRBJ2-2,NA,TRBV5-1,CASRARGGELFF,TGCGCCAGCAGGGCCCGGGGCGGGGAGCTGTTTTTT
NA,TRBJ1-1,NA,TRBV6-6,CASRPFRASNTEAFF,TGTGCCAGCAGGCCTTTCAGGGCCTCGAACACTGAAGCTTTCTTT
TRBD2,TRBJ2-1,NA,TRBV7-9,CASSRQGQVVSGRDNEQFF,TGTGCCAGCAGTCGACAGGGTCAAGTAGTTAGCGGGAGGGACAATGAGCAGTTCTTC
TRBD2,TRBJ2-3,few,TRBV28,CASGSSGSPSTDTQYF,TGTGCCAGCGGGTCTAGCGGGAGCCCTAGCACAGATACGCAGTATTTT
NA,TRBJ1-1,NA,TRBV28,CASSYTRGNTEAFF,TGTGCCAGCAGTTATACCAGGGGGAACACTGAAGCTTTCTTT
TRBD1,TRBJ2-1,NA,TRBV19,CASSVTGGHEQFF,TGTGCCAGTAGTGTGACAGGGGGGCATGAGCAGTTCTTC
NA,TRBJ2-1,NA,TRBV4-1,CASSQDEGPNEQFF,TGCGCCAGCAGCCAAGACGAGGGCCCGAATGAGCAGTTCTTC
NA,TRBJ1-2,NA,TRBV6-1,CASSEHTLEYGYTF,TGTGCCAGCAGTGAACACACCCTAGAGTATGGCTACACCTTC
TRBD1,TRBJ2-1,NA,TRBV9,CASTIGRDREVNEQFF,TGTGCCAGCACCATAGGCCGGGACAGGGAAGTCAATGAGCAGTTCTTC
NA,TRBJ2-1,NA,TRBV28,CASSDGGRRDEQFF,TGTGCCAGCAGTGATGGGGGGAGGAGGGACGAGCAGTTCTTC
TRBD2,TRBJ2-1,NA,TRBV7-3,CASSSGLGDEQFF,TGTGCCAGCAGCTCAGGACTAGGAGATGAGCAGTTCTTC
TRBD1,TRBJ2-1,once,TRBV27,CASSFYPDRNNEQFF,TGTGCCAGCAGTTTCTACCCGGACAGGAACAATGAGCAGTTCTTC
NA,TRBJ1-3,NA,TRBV28,CASSPPDSGSVGNTIYF,TGTGCCAGCAGTCCACCCGACAGCGGGAGTGTTGGAAACACCATATATTTT
TRBD1,TRBJ2-1,NA,TRBV28,CATLGRLGRQGYNEQFF,TGTGCCACCCTGGGACGTTTAGGGAGACAGGGATACAATGAGCAGTTCTTC
NA,TRBJ2-1,NA,TRBV3-1/TRBV3-2,CASSQTGTQQFF,TGTGCCAGCAGCCAAACCGGGACACAGCAGTTCTTC
NA,TRBJ2-5,NA,TRBV5-6,CASSLVGGRGETQYF,TGTGCCAGCAGCTTGGTCGGAGGGCGTGGAGAGACCCAGTACTTC
TRBD1,TRBJ2-7,NA,TRBV11-1,CASSIGTGRTYEQYF,TGTGCCAGCAGTATCGGGACAGGGAGAACCTACGAGCAGTACTTC
NA,TRBJ1-1,NA,TRBV5-1,CASSLGTGYNTEAFF,TGCGCCAGCAGCTTGGGTACAGGGTATAACACTGAAGCTTTCTTT
TRBD1,TRBJ1-1,once,TRBV18,CASSPLGQGPEAFF,TGTGCCAGCTCACCACTTGGACAGGGGCCTGAAGCTTTCTTT
NA,TRBJ1-6,few,TRBV19,CASSNKFRNSPLHF,TGTGCCAGTAGTAACAAGTTTCGAAATTCACCCCTCCACTTT
NA,TRBJ2-7,NA,TRBV11-2,CASSPDRISYEQYF,TGTGCCAGCAGTCCCGACAGGATCTCCTACGAGCAGTACTTC
TRBD2,TRBJ2-2,NA,TRBV11-2,CASSSWPSGIGTGELFF,TGTGCCAGCAGCTCCTGGCCTAGCGGAATTGGGACCGGGGAGCTGTTTTTT
TRBD1,TRBJ1-1,NA,TRBV10-3,CAISGLGQGGVNTEAFF,TGTGCCATCAGTGGTCTGGGACAGGGTGGGGTGAACACTGAAGCTTTCTTT
TRBD1,TRBJ2-1,NA,TRBV24-1,CATSDSGTGVANEQFF,TGTGCCACCAGTGATTCCGGGACAGGGGTGGCCAATGAGCAGTTCTTC
NA,TRBJ2-2,few,TRBV15,CATKEGGIETGELFF,TGTGCCACCAAGGAAGGAGGGATAGAGACCGGGGAGCTGTTTTTT
TRBD2,TRBJ2-3,NA,TRBV7-9,CASSLAGGTTDTQYF,TGTGCCAGCAGCTTAGCGGGAGGGACCACAGATACGCAGTATTTT
NA,TRBJ2-4,NA,TRBV27,CASSPLFGAKNIQYF,TGTGCCAGCAGCCCCCTATTTGGTGCCAAAAACATTCAGTACTTC
NA,TRBJ2-5,NA,TRBV5-1,CASSLAPSGAPETQYF,TGCGCCAGCAGCTTGGCCCCTTCAGGGGCTCCAGAGACCCAGTACTTC
NA,TRBJ2-3,NA,TRBV5-8,CASSSPGLTTDTQYF,TGTGCCAGCAGCTCACCGGGACTGACCACAGATACGCAGTATTTT